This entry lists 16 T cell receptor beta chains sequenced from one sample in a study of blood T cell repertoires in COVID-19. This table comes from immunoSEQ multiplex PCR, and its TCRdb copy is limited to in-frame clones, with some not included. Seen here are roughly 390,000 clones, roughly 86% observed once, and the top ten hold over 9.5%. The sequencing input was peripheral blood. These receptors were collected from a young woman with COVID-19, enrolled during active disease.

Here the CDR3 DNA reads TGTGCCAGCAGTTTCCCGGGGGACAGGGGAAATCAGCCCCAGCATTTT. Encoded protein: CASSFPGDRGNQPQHF. V is TRBV6-5 and J is TRBJ1-5; TRBD1 agrees at 10 bases. The CDR3 consists of 16 residues. Germline assignment: CDR1 MNHEY and CDR2 SVGAGI. V lost 4 bases and J lost 4; bases outside the gene matches: 7.

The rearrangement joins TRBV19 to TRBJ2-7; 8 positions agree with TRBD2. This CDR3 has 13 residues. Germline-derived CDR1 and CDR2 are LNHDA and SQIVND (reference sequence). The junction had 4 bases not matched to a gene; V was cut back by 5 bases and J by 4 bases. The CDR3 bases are TGTGCCAGTAGTCTCTCGGGAGGGTACGAGCAGTACTTC. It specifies CASSLSGGYEQYF. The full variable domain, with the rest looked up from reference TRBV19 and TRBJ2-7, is DGGITQSPKYLFRKEGQNVTLSCEQNLNHDAMYWYRQDPGQGLRLIYYSQIVNDFQKGDIAEGYSVSREKKESFPLTVTSAQKNPTAFYLCASSLSGGYEQYFGPGTRLTVT.

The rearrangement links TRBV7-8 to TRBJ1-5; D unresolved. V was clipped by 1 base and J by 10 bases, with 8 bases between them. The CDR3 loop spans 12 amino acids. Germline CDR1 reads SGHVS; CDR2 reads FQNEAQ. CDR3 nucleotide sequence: TGTGCCAGCAGCTTAGGGGCCTTCCCCCAGCATTTT. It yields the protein CASSLGAFPQHF. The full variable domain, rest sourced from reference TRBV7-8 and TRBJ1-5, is GAGVSQSPRYKVAKRGQDVALRCDPISGHVSLFWYQQALGQGPEFLTYFQNEAQLDKSGLPSDRFFAERPEGSVSTLKIQRTQQEDSAVYLCASSLGAFPQHFGDGTRLSIL.

The DNA for the CDR3 is TGTGCCAGCAGCTCCGGACACAGGGTTGACTATGGCTACACCTTC. It codes for CASSSGHRVDYGYTF. This chain links TRBV5-4 with TRBJ1-2; a possible D gene is TRBD1 (6 bases). V was shortened by 3 bases and J by 3 bases, with 15 bases between the two germline ends. Germline lookup yields CDR1 SGHNT and CDR2 YYREEE (reference sequence). The CDR3 extends over 15 amino acids. Combining the CDR3 with reference TRBV5-4 and TRBJ1-2 gives the whole variable domain ETGVTQSPTHLIKTRGQQVTLRCSSQSGHNTVSWYQQALGQGPQFIFQYYREEENGRGNFPPRFSGLQFPNYSSELNVNALELDDSALYLCASSSGHRVDYGYTFGSGTRLTVV.

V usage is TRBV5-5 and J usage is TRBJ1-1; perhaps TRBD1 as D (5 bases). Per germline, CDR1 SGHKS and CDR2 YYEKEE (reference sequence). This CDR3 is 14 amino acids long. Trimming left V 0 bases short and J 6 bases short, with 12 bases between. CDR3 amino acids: CASSLVLAGPEAFF. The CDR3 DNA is TGTGCCAGCAGCTTGGTTTTAGCGGGGCCTGAAGCTTTCTTT.

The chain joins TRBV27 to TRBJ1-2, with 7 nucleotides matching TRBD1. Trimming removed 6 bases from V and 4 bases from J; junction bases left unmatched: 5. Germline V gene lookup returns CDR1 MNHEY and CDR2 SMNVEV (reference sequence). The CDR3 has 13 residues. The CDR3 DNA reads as TGTGCCAGCAGGCCGGGACAGTCCTATGGCTACACCTTC. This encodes CASRPGQSYGYTF.

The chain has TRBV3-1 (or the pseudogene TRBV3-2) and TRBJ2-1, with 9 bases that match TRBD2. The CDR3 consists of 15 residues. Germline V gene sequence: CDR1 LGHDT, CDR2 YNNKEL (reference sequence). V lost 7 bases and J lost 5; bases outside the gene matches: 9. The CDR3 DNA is TGTGCCAGCACCAGGGGGACTAGCACTCACAATGAGCAGTTCTTC. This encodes CASTRGTSTHNEQFF.

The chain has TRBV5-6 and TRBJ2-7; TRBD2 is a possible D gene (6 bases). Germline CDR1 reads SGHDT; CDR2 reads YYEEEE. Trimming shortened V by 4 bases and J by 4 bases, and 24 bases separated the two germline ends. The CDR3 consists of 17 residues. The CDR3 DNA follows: TGTGCCAGCAGCGGGACCGGGAGCTCCTGGTTAACGTACGAGCAGTACTTC. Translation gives CASSGTGSSWLTYEQYF.

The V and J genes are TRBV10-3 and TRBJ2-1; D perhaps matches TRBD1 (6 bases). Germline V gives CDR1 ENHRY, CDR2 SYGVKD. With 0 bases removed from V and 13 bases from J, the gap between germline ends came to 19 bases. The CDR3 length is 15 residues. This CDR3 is CAISESGLAGAAQFF. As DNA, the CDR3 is TGTGCCATCAGTGAGTCAGGCTTGGCAGGGGCCGCACAGTTCTTC.

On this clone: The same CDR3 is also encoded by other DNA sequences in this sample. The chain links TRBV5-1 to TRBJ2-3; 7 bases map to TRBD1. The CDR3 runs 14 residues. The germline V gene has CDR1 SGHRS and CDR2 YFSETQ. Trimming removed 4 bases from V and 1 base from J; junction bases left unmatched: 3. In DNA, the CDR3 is TGCGCCAGCAGCGTCGGACAGGGCACAGATACGCAGTATTTT. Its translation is CASSVGQGTDTQYF.

CDR3 protein: CASTTPGLAGEQFF. The CDR3 bases are TGTGCCAGCACCACACCGGGACTAGCGGGAGAGCAGTTCTTC. V usage is TRBV7-9 and J usage is TRBJ2-1; 13 bases align to TRBD2. The germline gives CDR1 SEHNR, CDR2 FQNEAQ (reference sequence). Trimming cost V 7 bases and J 10 bases; bases outside gene matches: 7. The CDR3 spans 14 residues.

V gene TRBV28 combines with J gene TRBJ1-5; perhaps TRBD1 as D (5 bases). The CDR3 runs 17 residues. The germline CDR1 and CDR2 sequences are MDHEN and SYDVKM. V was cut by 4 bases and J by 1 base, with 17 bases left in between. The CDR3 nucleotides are TGTGCCAGCAGTTCCCCCCTTGGGGGAGGGAGCAATCAGCCCCAGCATTTT. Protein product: CASSSPLGGGSNQPQHF. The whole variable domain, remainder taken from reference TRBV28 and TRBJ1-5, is DVKVTQSSRYLVKRTGEKVFLECVQDMDHENMFWYRQDPGLGLRLIYFSYDVKMKEKGDIPEGYSVSREKKERFSLILESASTNQTSMYLCASSSPLGGGSNQPQHFGDGTRLSIL.

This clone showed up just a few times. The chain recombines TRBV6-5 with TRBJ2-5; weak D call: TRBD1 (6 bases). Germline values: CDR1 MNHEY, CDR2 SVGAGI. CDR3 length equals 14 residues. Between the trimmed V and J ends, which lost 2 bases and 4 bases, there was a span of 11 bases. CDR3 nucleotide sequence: TGTGCCAGCAGTTACGGGCAACAGGGAGAGACCCAGTACTTC. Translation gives CASSYGQQGETQYF.

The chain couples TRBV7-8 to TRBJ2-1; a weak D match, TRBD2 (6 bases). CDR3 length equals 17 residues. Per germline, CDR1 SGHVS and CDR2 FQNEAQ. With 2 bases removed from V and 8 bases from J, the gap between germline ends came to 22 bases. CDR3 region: CASSLSGRLGSPDEQFF. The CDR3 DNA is TGTGCCAGCAGCTTAAGCGGGCGATTAGGCTCTCCCGATGAGCAGTTCTTC. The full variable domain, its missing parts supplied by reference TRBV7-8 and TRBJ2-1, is GAGVSQSPRYKVAKRGQDVALRCDPISGHVSLFWYQQALGQGPEFLTYFQNEAQLDKSGLPSDRFFAERPEGSVSTLKIQRTQQEDSAVYLCASSLSGRLGSPDEQFFGPGTRLTVL.

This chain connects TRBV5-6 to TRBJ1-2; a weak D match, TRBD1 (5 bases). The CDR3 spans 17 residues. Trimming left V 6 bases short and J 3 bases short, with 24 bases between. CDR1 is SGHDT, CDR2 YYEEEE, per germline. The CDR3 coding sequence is TGTGCCAGCATCGACAACGTCAACCAGGGAGGGGACTATGGCTACACCTTC. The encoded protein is CASIDNVNQGGDYGYTF.

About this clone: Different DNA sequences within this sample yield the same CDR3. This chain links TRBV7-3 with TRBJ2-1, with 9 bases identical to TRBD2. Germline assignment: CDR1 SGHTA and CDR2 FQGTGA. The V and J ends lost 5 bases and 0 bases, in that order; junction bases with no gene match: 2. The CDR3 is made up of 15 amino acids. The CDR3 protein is CASSLSGSSYNEQFF. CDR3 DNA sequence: TGTGCCAGCAGCCTTAGCGGGAGCTCCTACAATGAGCAGTTCTTC.